This T cell receptor (beta chain) was documented in a study of identical twins. Study-wide points: Twins shared out-of-frame alpha sequences with excess low generation probability. Abundant beta clonotypes from cord blood had fewer insertions, unlike memory repertoires, which showed none.

Each cDNA held unique molecular identifiers, and template switching gave it a universal primer site. TCRdb independently ran MiXCR on the 5' RACE reads; one entry per CDR3 protein. This table has roughly 1,500,000 distinct CDR3 sequences, more than 30% appearing once. Regarding this clonotype: Its antigen is not identified.

Trimming cost V 3 bases and J 0 bases; bases outside gene matches: 7. This CDR3 is 17 amino acids long. Germline CDR1 reads MGHRA; CDR2 reads YSYEKL. The rearrangement joins TRBV4-1 to TRBJ2-1; 8 bases map to TRBD2. Sequencing input: cord blood. The TCR comes from a newborn girl in good health. The CDR3 spells CASSQSTSGGSYNEQFF. Here the CDR3 DNA reads TGCGCCAGCAGCCAGTCTACTAGCGGAGGCTCCTACAATGAGCAGTTCTTC.